This TCR beta chain comes out of a study of shared clonotypes between healthy human individuals. Comments on this clone: The antigen is not known.

As originally analysed: ImmunoSEQ only sent back junction sequences with no quality scores, so filtering was done differently. Profiling relied on immunoSEQ multiplex PCR, and the TCRdb table lists in-frame clones only, not all of them. The DNA was the basis for D and trimming; V, J and clone size are from that table. The sample holds about 2 million clones, around 96% seen once. Points from the study as a whole: The expectation was that sequencing depth would affect clonotype sharing among donors.

CD45RO-negative, CCR7-selected cells formed the naive CD8 fraction, which excluded terminally differentiated effector memory CD45RA+ cells. This CDR3 spans 16 amino acids. V shed 2 bases, J shed 2 bases, and the junction held 6 bases outside the gene matches. Looked up from germline, CDR1 is SGDLS and CDR2 is YYNGEE. The source material was naive CD8+ T cells sorted from blood. The V gene is TRBV9, the J gene TRBJ2-1; the match to TRBD1 covers 8 bases. This TCR was recovered from a man aged 18 to 29 in good health. The CDR3, as DNA: TGTGCCAGCAGCGTTTTAGGGACAGGCACCTACAATGAGCAGTTCTTC. Translation gives CASSVLGTGTYNEQFF.